Below, 22 T cell receptor beta chains from the same sample are listed, as sequenced in a study of shared clonotypes between healthy human individuals. TCRdb's copy holds only in-frame clones and misses some; the assay was immunoSEQ multiplex PCR. The sample lists around 700,000 clones, about 74% occurring once. The sample was memory CD4+ T cells sorted from blood. Noted subset: CD45RA-negative fraction. The receptors derive from a woman younger than 45 in good health.

As regards this clone: The same CDR3 can be traced to other DNA sequences in this sample. V and J are TRBV11-2 and TRBJ2-1, with 10 bases fitting TRBD1. The CDR3 consists of 14 residues. The V gene end was trimmed by 7 bases and the J gene end by 4 bases; junction bases not matched to a gene: 4. In germline, CDR1 is SGHAT, CDR2 FQNNGV. CDR3 in amino acids: CASTPGQGYNEQFF. CDR3 nucleotide sequence: TGTGCCAGCACTCCGGGACAGGGGTACAATGAGCAGTTCTTC. The complete variable domain, with remaining parts taken from reference TRBV11-2 and TRBJ2-1, reads EAGVAQSPRYKIIEKRQSVAFWCNPISGHATLYWYQQILGQGPKLLIQFQNNGVVDDSQLPKDRFSAERLKGVDSTLKIQPAKLEDSAVYLCASTPGQGYNEQFFGPGTRLTVL.

The chain couples TRBV29-1 to TRBJ2-4; unclear D gene. Per germline, CDR1 SQVTM and CDR2 ANQGSEA. The CDR3 covers 14 residues. V dropped 2 bases and J dropped 4 bases, with 12 bases sitting between them. The CDR3 DNA reads as TGCAGCGTTGAATTGGATAGAATAAAAAACATTCAGTACTTC. Protein sequence: CSVELDRIKNIQYF.

The V call is TRBV30, the J call TRBJ2-7, with TRBD2 matching 11 bases. The germline gives CDR1 GTSNPN, CDR2 SVGIG (reference sequence). Germline trimming cut 4 bases from V and 3 bases from J; bases unmatched to any gene: 5. This CDR3 region has 14 residues. The CDR3, as DNA: TGTGCCTGGAACCGCGGGACTAGCGGCTACGAGCAGTACTTC. This codes for CAWNRGTSGYEQYF.

The gene calls are TRBV6-5 and TRBJ2-7, with D tentatively TRBD1 (6 bases). This CDR3 spans 15 amino acids. Trimming took off 7 bases at V and 0 bases at J, with 16 bases between the two ends. CDR1 MNHEY and CDR2 SVGAGI come from the germline V gene. CDR3 loop: CASKTGQTGSYEQYF. The CDR3 DNA sequence: TGTGCCAGCAAGACCGGACAGACAGGCTCCTACGAGCAGTACTTC.

The chain is built from TRBV16 and TRBJ1-4; D gene ambiguous. The V and J ends lost 4 bases and 8 bases respectively, with 8 bases between them. The CDR3 runs to 12 residues. Germline V gene lookup returns CDR1 KGHSY and CDR2 FQNENV. In DNA, the CDR3 is TGTGCCAGCAGCCCGGAAGGCGAAAAACTGTTTTTT. Amino acids: CASSPEGEKLFF.

The rearrangement links TRBV15 to TRBJ1-5, with D maybe TRBD1 (6 bases). With 5 bases removed from V and 14 bases from J, the gap between germline ends came to 16 bases. This CDR3 has 12 residues. Germline V gene data show CDR1 as LNHNV and CDR2 as YYDKDF (reference sequence). Written as DNA, the CDR3 is TGTGCCACCAGCTTATCGACAGGTCACGAGCATTTT. This sequence encodes CATSLSTGHEHF.

The chain has TRBV9 and TRBJ1-1; tentative D call: TRBD1 (5 bases). Germline CDR1 reads SGDLS; CDR2 reads YYNGEE. The CDR3 sequence is 14 residues long. Trimming left V 4 bases short and J 1 base short, with 11 bases between. This chain's CDR3 is CASSTQGTNTEAFF. The CDR3 region has the DNA TGTGCCAGCAGCACCCAGGGTACGAACACTGAAGCTTTCTTT.

CDR3: CASSPRQGFGTEAFF. CDR3 sequence (DNA): TGCGCCAGCAGCCCGAGACAGGGATTTGGCACTGAAGCTTTCTTT. The chain links TRBV5-1 to TRBJ1-1; 7 nucleotides match TRBD1. The germline V gene encodes CDR1 SGHRS and CDR2 YFSETQ. The CDR3 extends over 15 amino acids. Germline trimming cut 4 bases from V and 4 bases from J; bases unmatched to any gene: 10.

The chain has TRBV5-6 and TRBJ2-2; weak D call: TRBD2 (5 bases). V was trimmed by 4 bases and J by 4 bases, leaving 14 bases between them. The CDR3 is 15 amino acids. Germline CDR1 reads SGHDT; CDR2 reads YYEEEE. The CDR3 spells CASSRITSFTGELFF. As DNA, the CDR3 is TGTGCCAGCAGCCGCATAACTAGTTTCACCGGGGAGCTGTTTTTT.

The CDR3 bases are TGTGCCAGCAGATCGGCTAGCGGGAGGGCCGATACGCAGTATTTT. This codes for CASRSASGRADTQYF. The J gene is TRBJ2-3, the V gene TRBV2, with 12 nucleotides matching TRBD2. Germline CDR1 is SNHLY and CDR2 is FYNNEI. CDR3 length: 15 residues. Losses at the gene ends were 6 bases for V and 6 bases for J; bases not matched to a gene: 7.

Only one count was recorded for this clone. The chain links TRBV14 to TRBJ2-7, with D hard to call. This CDR3 has 14 amino acids. Germline CDR1 is SGHDN and CDR2 is FVKESK. V was shortened by 1 base and J by 4 bases, with 11 bases between the two germline ends. CDR3 loop: CASSQVAQPYEQYF. The CDR3 region has the DNA TGTGCCAGCAGCCAAGTAGCCCAACCTTACGAGCAGTACTTC.

This clone was seen a few times. The J gene is TRBJ2-7, the V gene TRBV10-2; 10 bases match TRBD1. The ends lost 5 bases at V and 1 base at J; junction bases unmatched: 2. The CDR3 loop spans 14 amino acids. The V gene's germline CDR1 is WSHSY and CDR2 SAAADI. CDR3 sequence: CASSWDRGSYEQYF. The CDR3 DNA follows: TGCGCCAGCAGTTGGGACAGGGGATCCTACGAGCAGTACTTC.

The chain links TRBV28 to TRBJ2-7; D gene uncertain. This CDR3 contains 14 residues. V shed 3 bases and J shed 0 bases, with 9 bases lying between them. In germline, CDR1 is MDHEN, CDR2 SYDVKM. CDR3 coding DNA: TGTGCCAGCAGTTTTATCGGCGGCTCCTACGAGCAGTACTTC. Its translation is CASSFIGGSYEQYF. The full variable domain, with the rest looked up from reference TRBV28 and TRBJ2-7, is DVKVTQSSRYLVKRTGEKVFLECVQDMDHENMFWYRQDPGLGLRLIYFSYDVKMKEKGDIPEGYSVSREKKERFSLILESASTNQTSMYLCASSFIGGSYEQYFGPGTRLTVT.

This clone was picked up a small number of times. The chain joins TRBV2 to TRBJ2-5; D call uncertain. The CDR3 loop spans 11 amino acids. The V end lost 2 bases, the J end lost 5 bases, and 3 bases lay between the germline ends. CDR1 is SNHLY and CDR2 is FYNNEI in the germline V gene. The DNA for the CDR3 is TGTGCCAGCAGTGAATCGGAGACCCAGTACTTC. It yields the protein CASSESETQYF.

The rearrangement uses TRBV19 and TRBJ2-2, with 11 bases matching TRBD2. J lost 8 bases, V lost 7 bases, and 9 bases had no gene match. The CDR3 runs to 15 residues. CDR1 and CDR2 (germline): LNHDA, SQIVND (reference sequence). This CDR3 is CASTGLADSGGELFF. CDR3 bases: TGTGCCAGTACGGGACTAGCGGACTCCGGGGGGGAGCTGTTTTTT.

This clone was observed a handful of times. This rearrangement joins TRBV4-1 to TRBJ2-1; D call uncertain. The CDR3 is 15 residues long. Per the germline V gene, CDR1 is MGHRA and CDR2 is YSYEKL. V was clipped by 3 bases and J by 4 bases, with 13 bases between them. CDR3 bases: TGCGCCAGCAGCCAGGCCGCACTCCCGTACAATGAGCAGTTCTTC. Residues: CASSQAALPYNEQFF.

The V call is TRBV2, the J call TRBJ2-2; D may be TRBD1 (5 bases). V was cut by 1 base and J by 3 bases, with 6 bases left in between. This CDR3 comprises 14 residues. Germline V gives CDR1 SNHLY, CDR2 FYNNEI. The CDR3 DNA follows: TGTGCCAGCAGTGAAGGACAGTACACCGGGGAGCTGTTTTTT. Protein sequence: CASSEGQYTGELFF.

The chain is built from TRBV15 and TRBJ2-3; TRBD2 matches 7 bases. The germline V gene has CDR1 LNHNV and CDR2 YYDKDF (reference sequence). V shed 0 bases, J shed 3 bases, and the junction held 9 bases outside the gene matches. The length of the CDR3 is 17 residues. The CDR3 region has the DNA TGTGCCACCAGCAGAGATCGTGGTAGCGGGCGGACAGATACGCAGTATTTT. The encoded protein is CATSRDRGSGRTDTQYF. Looking up the rest from reference TRBV15 and TRBJ2-3 gives the full variable domain: DAMVIQNPRYQVTQFGKPVTLSCSQTLNHNVMYWYQQKSSQAPKLLFHYYDKDFNNEADTPDNFQSRRPNTSFCFLDIRSPGLGDTAMYLCATSRDRGSGRTDTQYFGPGTRLTVL.

This sequence joins TRBV30 and TRBJ2-5, with D possibly being TRBD2 (5 bases). This CDR3 has 14 amino acids. Trimming took off 5 bases at V and 5 bases at J, with 18 bases between the two ends. The germline CDR1 and CDR2 sequences are GTSNPN and SVGIG (reference sequence). CDR3 loop: CAWERSHSGETQYF. CDR3 sequence (DNA): TGTGCCTGGGAAAGGTCCCACTCGGGGGAGACCCAGTACTTC.

The V and J genes are TRBV15 and TRBJ2-1; either TRBD1 or TRBD2 may fit D (6 bases each). The CDR3 covers 17 residues. Trimming took off 0 bases at V and 3 bases at J, with 15 bases between the two ends. Germline V gene sequence: CDR1 LNHNV, CDR2 YYDKDF (reference sequence). The CDR3 bases are TGTGCCACCAGCAGAGATTTAGCGAGGGGGGTCTACAATGAGCAGTTCTTC. This gives the protein CATSRDLARGVYNEQFF.

This sequence joins TRBV10-3 and TRBJ1-5; possible D gene TRBD1, 5 bases. The germline CDR1 and CDR2 sequences are ENHRY and SYGVKD. The CDR3 is made up of 13 amino acids. Trimming took 7 bases from V and 5 from J, leaving 12 bases between them. CDR3 in amino acids: CAITKGIDQPQHF. As DNA, the CDR3 is TGTGCCATCACGAAGGGGATTGATCAGCCCCAGCATTTT.

V gene TRBV7-9 combines with J gene TRBJ2-1, with TRBD2 matching over 12 bases. J was trimmed by 11 bases and V by 5 bases; bases with no gene match: 10. Per germline, CDR1 SEHNR and CDR2 FQNEAQ (reference sequence). This CDR3 is 15 amino acids long. The CDR3, as DNA: TGTGCCAGCAGCCCCCCTAGCGGGAGGGCCTTGAAGCAGTTCTTC. Translation gives CASSPPSGRALKQFF.